Below are 20 T cell receptor beta chains sequenced from a single sample in a study of graft-versus-host responses after intestinal transplantation. TCRdb's copy holds only in-frame clones and misses some; the assay was immunoSEQ multiplex PCR. The sample has around 100,000 clones, approximately 93% seen once; the top ten hold 0.9% to 1.5%. Their antigen targets remain unknown. Sample: unstimulated CD8+ T cells sorted from spleen or lymph node cells, taken before transplant. The receptors were sampled from a human donor who was the organ donor for an intestinal transplant.

The rearrangement links TRBV10-2 to TRBJ2-7; 10 bases align to TRBD2. The V gene end was trimmed by 5 bases and the J gene end by 2 bases; junction bases not matched to a gene: 9. Germline CDR1 reads WSHSY; CDR2 reads SAAADI. The CDR3 runs to 16 residues. Here the CDR3 reads CASSLPGLAHPYEQYF. Written as DNA, the CDR3 is TGCGCCAGCAGTTTACCGGGACTAGCGCACCCCTACGAGCAGTACTTC.

Worth noting for this clone: The identical CDR3 is also encoded by other nucleotide sequences in the sample. The chain carries TRBV6-1 and TRBJ2-1; 8 bases are shared with TRBD2. V lost 2 bases and J lost 0; bases outside the gene matches: 0. CDR1 MNHNS and CDR2 SASEGT come from the germline V gene. The length of the CDR3 is 15 residues. CDR3 in DNA: TGTGCCAGCAGTGAACTAGCGGGCTCCTACAATGAGCAGTTCTTC. Its translation: CASSELAGSYNEQFF.

This chain's CDR3 is CASSVLGNTEAFF. The CDR3 DNA sequence: TGTGCCAGCAGCGTATTGGGGAACACTGAAGCTTTCTTT. The chain couples TRBV9 to TRBJ1-1; D is undetermined. Trimming cost V 1 base and J 1 base, with 5 bases left between them. Germline V gene lookup returns CDR1 SGDLS and CDR2 YYNGEE. The CDR3 length is 13 residues.

This chain joins TRBV27 and TRBJ1-1; a possible D gene is TRBD1 (5 bases). Trimming cost V 0 bases and J 4 bases, with 6 bases left between them. The CDR3 is made up of 13 amino acids. CDR1 and CDR2 from the germline V gene are MNHEY and SMNVEV (reference sequence). In nucleotides, the CDR3 is TGTGCCAGCAGTTTATCAGGGGCCACTGAAGCTTTCTTT. This gives the protein CASSLSGATEAFF.

The chain is built from TRBV5-1 and TRBJ2-2; no definite D call. The CDR3 is 11 residues long. Trimming pared 0 bases from V and 6 bases from J, leaving 0 bases between. Germline-derived CDR1 and CDR2 are SGHRS and YFSETQ. CDR3 amino acids: CASSLAGELFF. CDR3 sequence (DNA): TGCGCCAGCAGCTTGGCCGGGGAGCTGTTTTTT.

The chain uses TRBV11-2 and TRBJ2-5; tentative D call: TRBD2 (5 bases). V lost 4 bases, J lost 5 bases, and 11 bases lay in between. Germline CDR1 reads SGHAT; CDR2 reads FQNNGV. There are 13 residues in the CDR3. For the CDR3, the DNA is TGTGCCAGCAGCTCCGAGGGCCAGGAGACCCAGTACTTC. Its translation: CASSSEGQETQYF.

This chain uses TRBV4-1 with TRBJ2-1; 7 bases match TRBD2. Trimming cost V 0 bases and J 8 bases; bases outside gene matches: 4. The CDR3 loop spans 14 amino acids. Germline-derived CDR1 and CDR2 are MGHRA and YSYEKL. As DNA, the CDR3 is TGCGCCAGCAGCCAAGACGGCGGGAGCGATGAGCAGTTCTTC. Its protein product is CASSQDGGSDEQFF.

The genes are TRBV27 and TRBJ2-7, with 7 bases matching TRBD1. CDR3 size: 13 residues. CDR1 is MNHEY and CDR2 is SMNVEV in the germline V gene (reference sequence). V lost 6 bases to trimming and J lost 3 bases; unmatched junction nucleotides: 5. The CDR3 is CASRPSGGYEQYF. CDR3 DNA: TGTGCCAGCAGGCCTTCAGGGGGCTACGAGCAGTACTTC.

This clone was observed a single time. The rearrangement uses TRBV28 and TRBJ1-2; D is unclear. Trimming took 5 bases from V and 2 from J, leaving 9 bases between them. The CDR3 consists of 13 residues. CDR1 is MDHEN, CDR2 SYDVKM, per germline. The CDR3 is CASSPERNYGYTF. The CDR3 DNA is TGTGCCAGCAGTCCAGAAAGGAACTATGGCTACACCTTC.

This chain joins TRBV19 and TRBJ1-5, with 7 bases identical to TRBD1. Unmatched junction bases numbered 7, after V lost 5 bases and J lost 3 bases. Germline V gene data show CDR1 as LNHDA and CDR2 as SQIVND (reference sequence). This CDR3 contains 15 residues. The CDR3 nucleotides read TGTGCCAGTAGTCCATTAGGGGGCAACAATCAGCCCCAGCATTTT. It translates to CASSPLGGNNQPQHF.

The chain couples TRBV2 to TRBJ2-5; no definite D call. The CDR3 loop spans 13 amino acids. The germline V gene has CDR1 SNHLY and CDR2 FYNNEI. The V end lost 1 base, the J end lost 4 bases, and 7 bases lay between the germline ends. Written as DNA, the CDR3 is TGTGCCAGCAGTGAAGGGGTTGCAGAGACCCAGTACTTC. Translation gives CASSEGVAETQYF.

The V and J genes are TRBV29-1 and TRBJ1-3; D call uncertain. Germline CDR1 and CDR2: SQVTM and ANQGSEA. Trimming removed 3 bases at V and 4 bases at J, with 10 bases between. CDR3 length: 13 amino acids. The CDR3 sequence: CSVEGSLGNTIYF. The DNA of the CDR3 is TGCAGCGTTGAGGGTTCACTCGGAAACACCATATATTTT.

The V and J genes are TRBV14 and TRBJ1-2; D not resolved. This CDR3 comprises 14 residues. V was cut by 1 base and J by 0 bases, with 6 bases left in between. Germline V CDR1 and CDR2: SGHDN, FVKESK. CDR3 protein: CASSQGSPNYGYTF. The CDR3 DNA follows: TGTGCCAGCAGCCAAGGGAGTCCTAACTATGGCTACACCTTC.

V is TRBV19 and J is TRBJ2-1, with 10 positions matching TRBD1. V lost 3 bases to trimming and J lost 4 bases; unmatched junction nucleotides: 6. Germline V gene sequence: CDR1 LNHDA, CDR2 SQIVND (reference sequence). The length of the CDR3 is 16 residues. CDR3 bases: TGTGCCAGTAGTATCTGGACAGGGGGGTTATACAATGAGCAGTTCTTC. This sequence encodes CASSIWTGGLYNEQFF. Full variable domain (missing parts from reference TRBV19 and TRBJ2-1): DGGITQSPKYLFRKEGQNVTLSCEQNLNHDAMYWYRQDPGQGLRLIYYSQIVNDFQKGDIAEGYSVSREKKESFPLTVTSAQKNPTAFYLCASSIWTGGLYNEQFFGPGTRLTVL.

The genes are TRBV5-4 and TRBJ2-1; 8 bases are shared with TRBD2. The germline CDR1 and CDR2 sequences are SGHNT and YYREEE (reference sequence). V shed 3 bases, J shed 4 bases, and the junction held 6 bases outside the gene matches. The CDR3 has 15 residues. CDR3 protein: CASSSPLAGYNEQFF. In DNA form, the CDR3 reads TGTGCCAGCAGCTCCCCCCTAGCGGGTTACAATGAGCAGTTCTTC.

This chain connects TRBV19 to TRBJ2-1; D is possibly TRBD2 (6 bases). V gave up 5 bases and J gave up 10 bases, with 12 bases separating them. The CDR3 consists of 12 residues. Germline V gene sequence: CDR1 LNHDA, CDR2 SQIVND (reference sequence). The CDR3 loop is CASSPGAGEQFF. The CDR3 DNA sequence: TGTGCCAGTAGTCCCGGCGCGGGGGAGCAGTTCTTC.

This clone has a single count. The genes are TRBV5-1 and TRBJ1-1; D possibly corresponds to TRBD1 (5 bases). The CDR3 sequence is 12 residues long. Per the germline V gene, CDR1 is SGHRS and CDR2 is YFSETQ. V shed 4 bases and J shed 8 bases, with 12 bases lying between them. The CDR3 sequence: CASSVYKGEAFF. The CDR3 DNA sequence: TGCGCCAGCAGCGTGTACAAGGGGGAAGCTTTCTTT.

In nucleotides, the CDR3 is TGCGCCAGCAGCGTAACGACAGGGGGCTCCTACGAGCAGTACTTC. Encoded protein: CASSVTTGGSYEQYF. The J gene is TRBJ2-7, the V gene TRBV5-1, with TRBD1 matching over 9 bases. With V trimmed by 4 bases and J by 0 bases, 5 bases remained unmatched. This CDR3 contains 15 residues. In germline, CDR1 is SGHRS, CDR2 YFSETQ.

This clone was detected only a few times. The V and J genes are TRBV28 and TRBJ2-7; no firm D call. The CDR3 contains 12 residues. V was trimmed by 4 bases and J by 7 bases, leaving 11 bases between them. The germline gives CDR1 MDHEN, CDR2 SYDVKM. The CDR3 loop reads CASSSPPGEQYF. The CDR3 DNA is TGTGCCAGCAGTTCGCCCCCTGGAGAGCAGTACTTC.

The V gene is TRBV28, the J gene TRBJ2-7, with D possibly being TRBD1 or TRBD2 (6 bases each). The CDR3 sequence is 15 residues long. CDR1 and CDR2 from the germline V gene are MDHEN and SYDVKM. V lost 6 bases, J lost 3 bases, and 18 bases lay in between. The DNA of the CDR3 is TGTGCCAGCAGCCCGATCGCGGGGACACTCTACGAGCAGTACTTC. Translation: CASSPIAGTLYEQYF.